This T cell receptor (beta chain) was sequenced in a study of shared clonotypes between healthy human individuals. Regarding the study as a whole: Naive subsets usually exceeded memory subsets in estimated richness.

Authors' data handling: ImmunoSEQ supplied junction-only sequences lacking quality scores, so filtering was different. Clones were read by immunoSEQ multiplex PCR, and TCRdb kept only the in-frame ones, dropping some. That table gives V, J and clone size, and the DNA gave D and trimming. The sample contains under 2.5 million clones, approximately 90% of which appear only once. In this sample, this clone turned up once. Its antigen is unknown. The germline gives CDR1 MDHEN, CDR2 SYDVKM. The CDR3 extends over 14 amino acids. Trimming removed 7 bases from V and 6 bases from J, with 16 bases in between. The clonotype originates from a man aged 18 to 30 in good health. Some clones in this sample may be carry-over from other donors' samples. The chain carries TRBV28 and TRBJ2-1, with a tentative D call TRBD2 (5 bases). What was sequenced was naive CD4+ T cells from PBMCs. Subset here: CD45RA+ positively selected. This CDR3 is CASINPWSGNEQFF. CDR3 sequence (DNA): TGTGCCAGCATCAATCCGTGGAGCGGCAATGAGCAGTTCTTC. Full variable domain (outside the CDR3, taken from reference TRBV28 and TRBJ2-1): DVKVTQSSRYLVKRTGEKVFLECVQDMDHENMFWYRQDPGLGLRLIYFSYDVKMKEKGDIPEGYSVSREKKERFSLILESASTNQTSMYLCASINPWSGNEQFFGPGTRLTVL.